The 8 T cell receptor beta chains listed next were all sequenced from one sample in a study of cytomegalovirus exposure and HLA in healthy donors. TCRdb keeps only in-frame clones here, not all; method: immunoSEQ multiplex PCR. The sample holds about 220,000 clones; approximately 88% are singletons and the top ten take around 15%. The sequenced sample consisted of PBMCs. The receptors derive from a young woman in good health and CMV-seropositive.

The rearrangement joins TRBV19 to TRBJ2-7, with a tentative D call TRBD1 (5 bases). The V end was cut by 5 bases, the J end by 2 bases, with 13 bases between. The length of the CDR3 is 14 residues. Per the germline V gene, CDR1 is LNHDA and CDR2 is SQIVND (reference sequence). The CDR3 sequence: CASSPSGQTYEQYF. The CDR3 nucleotides are TGTGCCAGTAGTCCCTCCGGACAAACCTACGAGCAGTACTTC.

The chain recombines TRBV4-3 with TRBJ2-1; D might be TRBD1 (6 bases). Per germline, CDR1 LGHNA and CDR2 YSLEER. Between the trimmed V and J ends, which lost 1 base and 4 bases, there was a span of 11 bases. The CDR3 sequence is 15 residues long. In nucleotides, the CDR3 is TGCGCCAGCAGCCAAGTACAGGGACCTTACAATGAGCAGTTCTTC. It yields the protein CASSQVQGPYNEQFF.

CDR3 region: CSVVTSGEETQYF. CDR3 nucleotides: TGCAGCGTAGTTACTAGCGGGGAAGAGACCCAGTACTTC. The J gene is TRBJ2-5, the V gene TRBV29-1; TRBD2 matches 10 bases. The germline gives CDR1 SQVTM, CDR2 ANQGSEA. V was clipped by 6 bases and J by 3 bases; unmatched bases: 4. The CDR3 is 13 residues long.

V usage is TRBV14 and J usage is TRBJ2-7; 7 bases are a match to TRBD1. CDR1 SGHDN and CDR2 FVKESK come from the germline V gene. The trim removed 4 bases at V and 4 bases at J, leaving 10 bases unmatched. The CDR3 sequence is 15 residues long. CDR3 loop: CASSRTGTALYEQYF. The CDR3 region has the DNA TGTGCCAGCAGCCGAACCGGGACAGCCCTATACGAGCAGTACTTC. Variable domain in full (rest from reference TRBV14 and TRBJ2-7): EAGVTQFPSHSVIEKGQTVTLRCDPISGHDNLYWYRRVMGKEIKFLLHFVKESKQDESGMPNNRFLAERTGGTYSTLKVQPAELEDSGVYFCASSRTGTALYEQYFGPGTRLTVT.

This chain's CDR3 is CASSSPQQYF. The CDR3 DNA sequence: TGCGCCAGCAGCTCCCCCCAGCAGTACTTC. The chain has TRBV5-1 and TRBJ2-7; D unresolved. The CDR3 sequence is 10 residues long. Germline loops: CDR1 SGHRS, CDR2 YFSETQ. Trimming removed 3 bases from V and 8 bases from J, with 6 bases in between.

The V call is TRBV9, the J call TRBJ2-1; TRBD2 matches at 8 bases. The germline CDR1 and CDR2 sequences are SGDLS and YYNGEE. V trimming: 0 bases; J trimming: 8 bases; junction bases outside the gene matches: 7. The CDR3 runs 15 residues. CDR3 nucleotides: TGTGCCAGCAGCGTAGCGAGCGGGAGTTCCGATGAGCAGTTCTTC. This gives the protein CASSVASGSSDEQFF.

This chain joins TRBV2 and TRBJ2-5; D may correspond to TRBD1 or TRBD2 (5 bases each). Deletions cut 8 bases from V and 4 bases from J, with 5 bases between. CDR3 length equals 10 residues. Germline V lookup: CDR1 SNHLY, CDR2 FYNNEI. This chain's CDR3 is CASGGETQYF. The CDR3 DNA follows: TGTGCCAGCGGGGGAGAGACCCAGTACTTC.

The chain links TRBV27 to TRBJ2-5; D is tentatively TRBD1 or TRBD2 (6 bases each). V was cut by 10 bases and J by 5 bases, with 17 bases left in between. CDR1 MNHEY and CDR2 SMNVEV come from the germline V gene (reference sequence). This CDR3 has 13 residues. CDR3 region: CATSYGGTETQYF. The CDR3 nucleotides are TGTGCCACCTCATACGGGGGCACGGAGACCCAGTACTTC.